This T cell receptor beta chain was found in a study of cytomegalovirus exposure and HLA in healthy donors. A note on this clone: Antigen: not known.

Study-wide points: Being productive about 90% or about 30% of the time was typical of most TCR beta V segments in an earlier analysis.

The PCR ran on 60 Vbeta and 13 Jbeta primers. Here immunoSEQ multiplex PCR was the method, and the copy in TCRdb shows in-frame clones only, minus some. The profile shows some 270,000 clones, approximately 80% of them singletons. The V gene end was trimmed by 2 bases and the J gene end by 10 bases; junction bases not matched to a gene: 11. CDR3 length: 15 amino acids. Germline CDR1 and CDR2: KGHSH and LQKENI. Sequencing was done on a sample of PBMCs. J is TRBJ2-1 and V is TRBV18; TRBD1 agrees at 7 bases. The receptor was derived from a girl aged 2-10 years in good health and CMV-seronegative. The CDR3 DNA reads TGTGCCAGCTCACCAGGGACAGACCTCAACGCAGAGCAGTTCTTC. Protein product: CASSPGTDLNAEQFF. Complete variable domain (other parts from reference TRBV18 and TRBJ2-1): NAGVMQNPRHLVRRRGQEARLRCSPMKGHSHVYWYRQLPEEGLKFMVYLQKENIIDESGMPKERFSAEFPKEGPSILRIQQVVRGDSAAYFCASSPGTDLNAEQFFGPGTRLTVL.